These 25 T cell receptor beta chains were all obtained from the same sample, sequenced in a study of response to subunit inactivated influenza vaccine. TCRdb re-called the RT-PCR reads with MiXCR, one entry per CDR3 protein. The sample contains about 180,000 distinct CDR3 sequences, around a tenth of which appear only once. Source: non-naive T cells sorted from PBMCs, taken on the day of vaccination. Source of these receptors: a man in his fifties who received an inactivated influenza vaccine.

The chain links TRBV12-3 or TRBV12-4 to TRBJ2-4, with a weak D call TRBD2 (5 bases). V was pared by 6 bases and J by 8 bases, with 17 bases between. The length of the CDR3 is 14 residues. DNA of the CDR3: TGTGCCAGCAGGGCGGGTCGGCTATCAGACATTCAGTACTTC. This gives the protein CASRAGRLSDIQYF.

This clonotype was picked up a small number of times. The chain links TRBV28 to TRBJ2-7; a weak D match, TRBD2 (6 bases). The CDR3 spans 15 residues. The germline CDR1 and CDR2 sequences are MDHEN and SYDVKM. Trimming shortened V by 5 bases and J by 1 base, and 15 bases separated the two germline ends. As DNA, the CDR3 is TGTGCCAGCAGTGGCGGGGTGGCGGGATCCTACGAGCAGTACTTC. It specifies CASSGGVAGSYEQYF.

This clonotype was detected a few times. The chain combines TRBV11-2 with TRBJ2-1, with D possibly TRBD2 on 6 matching bases. The CDR3 has 12 amino acids. V lost 6 bases and J 10 bases, leaving 13 bases between the germline ends. In germline, CDR1 is SGHAT, CDR2 FQNNGV. For the CDR3, the DNA is TGTGCCAGCAGTGCCGGGGGTGGCGAGCAGTTCTTC. It translates to CASSAGGGEQFF.

This clonotype has just a few counts. V usage is TRBV15 and J usage is TRBJ2-7; D uncertain. Between the trimmed V and J ends, which lost 0 bases and 2 bases, there was a span of 11 bases. Germline V gene lookup returns CDR1 LNHNV and CDR2 YYDKDF (reference sequence). The CDR3 runs 15 residues. CDR3 residues: CATSRDSKPPYEQYF. DNA for the CDR3: TGTGCCACCAGCAGAGATAGTAAACCACCCTACGAGCAGTACTTC.

This clonotype was counted only a few times. The chain is built from TRBV7-9 and TRBJ1-3; TRBD1 is a possible D gene (5 bases). CDR3 length equals 15 residues. The ends were cut back, 4 bases at V and 8 bases at J, with 18 bases in the middle. Germline V CDR1 and CDR2: SEHNR, FQNEAQ (reference sequence). This CDR3 is CASSSRAFGGDTIYF. CDR3 coding DNA: TGTGCCAGCAGCTCCCGGGCCTTCGGAGGGGACACCATATATTTT.

This clonotype occurred a few times. V gene TRBV20-1 combines with J gene TRBJ2-7; D is perhaps TRBD1 or TRBD2 (5 bases each). Germline V lookup: CDR1 DFQATT, CDR2 SNEGSKA (reference sequence). The CDR3 is 13 residues long. Trimming left V 6 bases short and J 7 bases short, with 19 bases between. Written as DNA, the CDR3 is TGCAGTGCCGCTCGGACTGCCTGGGGGGAGCAGTACTTC. Protein: CSAARTAWGEQYF.

The gene calls are TRBV7-6 and TRBJ2-7; 7 positions match TRBD1. V was pared by 5 bases and J by 3 bases, with 10 bases of the junction left unmatched. The CDR3 is made up of 15 amino acids. Per germline, CDR1 SGHVS and CDR2 FNYEAQ. Written as DNA, the CDR3 is TGTGCCAGCAGCCGCTACAGGGGAATGGTCTACGAGCAGTACTTC. It codes for CASSRYRGMVYEQYF. Combining the CDR3 with reference TRBV7-6 and TRBJ2-7 gives the whole variable domain GAGVSQSPRYKVTKRGQDVALRCDPISGHVSLYWYRQALGQGPEFLTYFNYEAQQDKSGLPNDRFSAERPEGSISTLTIQRTEQRDSAMYRCASSRYRGMVYEQYFGPGTRLTVT.

The chain carries TRBV19 and TRBJ2-1; the match to TRBD2 covers 8 bases. Germline assignment: CDR1 LNHDA and CDR2 SQIVND (reference sequence). V trimming: 6 bases; J trimming: 0 bases; junction bases outside the gene matches: 10. The CDR3 is 17 amino acids. In DNA, the CDR3 is TGTGCCAGTAGCAATCCCCGACTAGCGATCTCCTACAATGAGCAGTTCTTC. As protein: CASSNPRLAISYNEQFF.

This clonotype was observed many times. The chain recombines TRBV11-2 with TRBJ2-7; 10 bases agree with TRBD2. The CDR3 length is 15 residues. From germline, CDR1 is SGHAT and CDR2 FQNNGV. J gave up 9 bases and V 5 bases, and 13 bases lay outside the gene matches. The DNA of the CDR3 is TGTGCCAGCAGCACCGCTAGCGGGGGTTCTACGCCGCAGTACTTC. Amino acids: CASSTASGGSTPQYF.

This clonotype was seen a few times. The rearrangement joins TRBV3-1 to TRBJ1-5; D is undetermined. Germline CDR1 and CDR2: LGHDT and YNNKEL (reference sequence). This CDR3 contains 12 residues. Trimming took off 0 bases at V and 11 bases at J, with 8 bases between the two ends. In DNA, the CDR3 is TGTGCCAGCAGCCAAGACAATAGAGCCCAGCATTTT. It encodes CASSQDNRAQHF. The variable domain in full, completed from reference TRBV3-1 and TRBJ1-5, reads DTAVSQTPKYLVTQMGNDKSIKCEQNLGHDTMYWYKQDSKKFLKIMFSYNNKELIINETVPNRFSPKSPDKAHLNLHINSLELGDSAVYFCASSQDNRAQHFGDGTRLSIL.

This clonotype was observed a handful of times. V usage is TRBV5-5 and J usage is TRBJ1-1; maybe TRBD1 (5 bases). The germline CDR1 and CDR2 sequences are SGHKS and YYEKEE (reference sequence). Trimming pared 0 bases from V and 4 bases from J, leaving 13 bases between. The CDR3 length is 15 residues. This CDR3 reads CASSLARVGSTEAFF. DNA for the CDR3: TGTGCCAGCAGCTTGGCCAGGGTGGGTTCCACTGAAGCTTTCTTT.

This clonotype has ten or more counts. The rearrangement links TRBV6-2 or TRBV6-3 to TRBJ2-1, with 10 bases lining up with TRBD1. The CDR3 totals 17 residues. V trimming: 4 bases; J trimming: 6 bases; junction bases outside the gene matches: 12. Per the germline V gene, CDR1 is MNHEY and CDR2 is SVGEGT. DNA for the CDR3: TGTGCCAGCAGTTCGCCGGGGGGGACAGGGGATTTCAATGAGCAGTTCTTC. It yields the protein CASSSPGGTGDFNEQFF.

This clonotype was seen only a few times. The chain joins TRBV5-5 to TRBJ2-5; 8 bases align to TRBD1. The V segment lost 2 bases and the J segment 1 base; nucleotides outside the gene matches: 4. The CDR3 is 15 amino acids. The V gene's germline CDR1 is SGHKS and CDR2 YYEKEE (reference sequence). The CDR3 nucleotides read TGTGCCAGCAGCTTTTCGACAGGGGCCCAAGAGACCCAGTACTTC. Its translation is CASSFSTGAQETQYF.

This clonotype was seen ten or more times. The chain combines TRBV6-1 with TRBJ2-3; 8 bases are a match to TRBD2. CDR3 length: 14 amino acids. V lost 6 bases and J lost 11; bases outside the gene matches: 13. CDR1 MNHNS and CDR2 SASEGT come from the germline V gene. The CDR3 nucleotides are TGTGCCAGCAGGACCGGGACTAGTATTGGAAGGCAGTATTTT. Its protein product is CASRTGTSIGRQYF.

The chain carries TRBV5-1 and TRBJ2-7; no reliable D call. Deletions cut 4 bases from V and 3 bases from J, with 17 bases between. The CDR3 loop spans 15 amino acids. CDR1 is SGHRS, CDR2 YFSETQ, per germline. The CDR3 nucleotides are TGCGCCAGCAGCCTCCTTTCCCCCAACTTCTACGAGCAGTACTTC. This translates into CASSLLSPNFYEQYF.

This chain connects TRBV2 to TRBJ2-1; D not certain. CDR1 SNHLY and CDR2 FYNNEI come from the germline V gene. The V and J ends lost 4 bases and 5 bases respectively, with 15 bases between them. The CDR3 is 15 residues long. Here the CDR3 reads CASSVGPVANNEQFF. For the CDR3, the DNA is TGTGCCAGCAGTGTAGGCCCAGTCGCGAACAATGAGCAGTTCTTC.

There are a few counts of this clonotype. This rearrangement joins TRBV6-2 or TRBV6-3 to TRBJ2-2, with 8 bases identical to TRBD1. The CDR3 has 16 residues. Germline CDR1 and CDR2: MNHEY and SVGEGT. The V and J ends lost 6 bases and 5 bases, in that order; junction bases with no gene match: 11. The CDR3 sequence: CASSPRTGIETGELFF. The DNA of the CDR3 is TGTGCCAGCAGCCCTAGGACAGGGATTGAGACCGGGGAGCTGTTTTTT.

This sequence joins TRBV19 and TRBJ1-1; TRBD1 aligns across 8 bases. This CDR3 region has 15 residues. Germline V gives CDR1 LNHDA, CDR2 SQIVND (reference sequence). The V gene end was trimmed by 2 bases and the J gene end by 4 bases; junction bases not matched to a gene: 6. CDR3 sequence: CASSIPVQGVTEAFF. CDR3 DNA: TGTGCCAGTAGTATACCCGTACAGGGGGTCACTGAAGCTTTCTTT.

This clonotype showed up many times. The CDR3 loop reads CSVGGLAGGPWYGELFF. CDR3 nucleotides: TGCAGCGTTGGGGGCCTAGCGGGAGGGCCCTGGTACGGGGAGCTGTTTTTT. The chain carries TRBV29-1 and TRBJ2-2; 12 bases align to TRBD2. Trimming took 4 bases from V and 7 from J; bases not matched to a gene: 13. The CDR3 is 17 residues long. Germline V gene data show CDR1 as SQVTM and CDR2 as ANQGSEA.

This clonotype was detected many times. J is TRBJ2-7 and V is TRBV20-1, with 12 positions matching TRBD2. The CDR3 runs to 14 residues. Germline values: CDR1 DFQATT, CDR2 SNEGSKA (reference sequence). V trimming: 3 bases; J trimming: 4 bases; junction bases outside the gene matches: 4. The CDR3 loop reads CSASAGTSGYEQYF. The CDR3 DNA is TGCAGTGCTAGTGCCGGGACTAGCGGGTACGAGCAGTACTTC.

This clonotype was counted only a few times. The rearrangement links TRBV3-1 to TRBJ2-3; D gene unclear. V was clipped by 1 base and J by 6 bases, with 8 bases between them. This CDR3 has 13 amino acids. CDR1 and CDR2 (germline): LGHDT, YNNKEL (reference sequence). CDR3 loop: CASSQAVIDTQYF. The CDR3 nucleotides are TGTGCCAGCAGCCAAGCAGTAATCGATACGCAGTATTTT.

In its sample, this clonotype was seen many times. The rearrangement joins TRBV4-1 to TRBJ2-5, with D uncertain. V was shortened by 2 bases and J by 5 bases, with 9 bases between the two germline ends. Germline V gives CDR1 MGHRA, CDR2 YSYEKL. CDR3 length: 13 amino acids. CDR3 residues: CASSQFSGETQYF. Written as DNA, the CDR3 is TGCGCCAGCAGCCAATTCTCCGGGGAGACCCAGTACTTC.

The rearrangement uses TRBV4-3 and TRBJ2-2; 7 positions match TRBD2. V trimming: 11 bases; J trimming: 1 base; junction bases outside the gene matches: 4. Germline lookup yields CDR1 LGHNA and CDR2 YSLEER. CDR3 size: 13 residues. CDR3 loop: CAVGGMNTGELFF. CDR3 DNA: TGCGCCGTCGGGGGGATGAACACCGGGGAGCTGTTTTTT.

V and J are TRBV20-1 and TRBJ2-3; TRBD2 aligns across 10 bases. Germline values: CDR1 DFQATT, CDR2 SNEGSKA (reference sequence). V dropped 5 bases and J dropped 4; count of bases not matched to a gene: 6. CDR3 size: 14 residues. The CDR3 loop reads CSASVSGGADTQYF. The CDR3 coding sequence is TGCAGTGCTTCAGTGAGCGGGGGGGCAGATACGCAGTATTTT.

This clonotype has more than one count but fewer than ten. The chain carries TRBV7-9 and TRBJ2-4; 11 nucleotides align to TRBD2. The germline CDR1 and CDR2 sequences are SEHNR and FQNEAQ (reference sequence). V shed 3 bases and J 6 bases; nucleotides not matched to a gene: 4. CDR3 length equals 15 residues. Here the CDR3 reads CASSFTGTSGNIQYF. CDR3 in DNA: TGTGCCAGCAGCTTTACCGGGACTAGCGGAAACATTCAGTACTTC.